This T cell receptor (beta chain) was recovered during a study of blood T cells in healthy people across ages. Study results and limitations: Long-lived donors exceeded aged donors in naive CD4+ cells and diversity.

A second about 7 to 11 cycle PCR used barcoded and J-beta primers. Each cDNA molecule received a tag from a template-switch adaptor that had 12 random nucleotides. Every sample gave at least 2.5 million paired-end reads containing CDR3. TCRdb reprocessed the 5' RACE reads via MiXCR and lists one record per CDR3 protein. The data hold 1.2 million to 1.5 million distinct CDR3 sequences, with 59% observed a single time. In regard to this clonotype: Antigen: not known.

The germline V and J ends were trimmed by 7 bases and 8 bases, with 14 bases remaining between them. This CDR3 has 13 amino acids. CDR1 SNHLY and CDR2 FYNNEI come from the germline V gene. This TCR came from a man younger than 30 in good health. This chain uses TRBV2 with TRBJ2-2; no firm D call. The sample taken for sequencing was blood. CDR3: CASNSARTGELFF. The CDR3 nucleotides are TGTGCCAGCAATTCTGCCCGAACGGGGGAGCTGTTTTTT.